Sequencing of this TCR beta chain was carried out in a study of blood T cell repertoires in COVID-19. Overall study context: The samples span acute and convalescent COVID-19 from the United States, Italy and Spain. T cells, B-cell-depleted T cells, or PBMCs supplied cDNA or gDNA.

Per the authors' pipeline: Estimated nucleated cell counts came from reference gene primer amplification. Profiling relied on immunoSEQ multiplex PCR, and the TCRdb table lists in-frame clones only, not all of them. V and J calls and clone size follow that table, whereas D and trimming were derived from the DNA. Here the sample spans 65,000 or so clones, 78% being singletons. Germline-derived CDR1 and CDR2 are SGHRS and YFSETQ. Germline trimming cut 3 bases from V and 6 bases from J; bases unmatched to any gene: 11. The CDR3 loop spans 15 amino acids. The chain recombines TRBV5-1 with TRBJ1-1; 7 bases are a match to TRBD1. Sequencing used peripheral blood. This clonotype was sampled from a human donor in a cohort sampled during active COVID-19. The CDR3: CASSWGTGVRAEAFF. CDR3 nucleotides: TGCGCCAGCAGCTGGGGTACAGGGGTTCGAGCTGAAGCTTTCTTT. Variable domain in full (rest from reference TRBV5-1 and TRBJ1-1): KAGVTQTPRYLIKTRGQQVTLSCSPISGHRSVSWYQQTPGQGLQFLFEYFSETQRNKGNFPGRFSGRQFSNSRSEMNVSTLELGDSALYLCASSWGTGVRAEAFFGQGTRLTVV.